The T cell receptor (beta chain) described here comes from a study of T-cell memory formation after mild COVID-19. General study results and limits: CD4+ bias marked clones expanding day 15 to 37, unlike balanced contracting clones. Day 37-peaking second-wave clones had unconfirmed SARS-CoV-2 specificity. Mostly located in CM and EM were contracting CD4+ clones, with contracting CD8+ clones located in EMRA.

Trimming shortened V by 5 bases and J by 1 base, and 13 bases separated the two germline ends. CDR3 length equals 15 residues. CDR1 and CDR2 from the germline V gene are SGHVS and FQNEAQ. TCRdb analysed the 5' RACE reads with MiXCR anew, one entry per CDR3 protein. Of roughly 560,000 distinct CDR3 sequences listed, about a fifth are singletons. About this clonotype itself: Its antigen is undetermined.

The source of this sequence is an adult woman who had mild COVID-19 (a few samples of this study predate the infection). Cell type and time point are not known. This chain uses TRBV7-8 with TRBJ2-3, with a possible D match to TRBD2 (5 bases). Source material: PBMCs or a T cell subset sorted from them (not recorded which). The CDR3 bases are TGTGCCAGCAGCCGCTTACTAGGAGGCACAGATACGCAGTATTTT. Amino acids: CASSRLLGGTDTQYF.